Listed below are T cell receptor beta chains from one sample, sequenced in a study of blood T cell repertoires in COVID-19. TCRdb's table, derived via immunoSEQ multiplex PCR, lists solely in-frame clones and lacks some. The data show about 200,000 clones, approximately 90% seen once. The sample comprised peripheral blood. Source of these receptors: a man aged 35-49 years with active or convalescent COVID-19. The CDR3 runs from the conserved cysteine through the conserved F or W. Each record gives: J gene, D gene, V gene, clone size, CDR3 DNA, CDR3 protein. A D gene is named only where the DNA matches it firmly. The size of a clone is reported for some rows only, either as once, few or many, or as a class for expanded clones.

TRBJ2-1 | . | TRBV29-1 | . | TGCAGCGCCGCTACGAGGACAGAGTACAATGAGCAGTTCTTC | CSAATRTEYNEQFF
TRBJ2-7 | . | TRBV5-6 | . | TGTGCCAGCAGATCCCGCAGCTCCTACGAGCAGTACTTC | CASRSRSSYEQYF
TRBJ2-1 | TRBD2 | TRBV19 | medium-sized | TGTGCCAGTAGTATAGCGGGGGGGCCGCTGAATGAGCAGTTCTTC | CASSIAGGPLNEQFF
TRBJ1-2 | . | TRBV6-5 | . | TGTGCCAGCAGAAATAAAGGACACCCTCCCAAGGGCTACACCTTC | CASRNKGHPPKGYTF
TRBJ1-5 | . | TRBV27 | . | TGTGCCAGCAGTCCCCGCGGGGTAAGGGGCTCCCTGCCCCAGCATTTT | CASSPRGVRGSLPQHF
TRBJ2-3 | TRBD1 | TRBV25-1 | . | TGTGCCAGCAGTTTACAGGGGGCCGATACGCAGTATTTT | CASSLQGADTQYF
TRBJ1-4 | TRBD1 | TRBV7-2 | . | TGTGCCAGCAGAACGAATGGGGGACAGGGAGAAAAACTGTTTTTT | CASRTNGGQGEKLFF
TRBJ2-1 | . | TRBV7-2 | . | TGTGCCAGCAGCTTAGCGGGGGCCTTAGGGTACAATGAGCAGTTCTTC | CASSLAGALGYNEQFF
TRBJ1-2 | TRBD1 | TRBV30 | . | TGTGCCTGGACCGACAGGGACTATGGCTACACCTTC | CAWTDRDYGYTF
TRBJ2-3 | TRBD2 | TRBV19 | . | TGTGCCAGTAGTATAGGTGGGTTTAGCGGGGGAGATACGCAGTATTTT | CASSIGGFSGGDTQYF
TRBJ2-3 | TRBD2 | TRBV29-1 | . | TGCAGCGTTGATAGCGGGAGGGATACGCAGTATTTT | CSVDSGRDTQYF
TRBJ1-4 | . | TRBV6-1 | . | TGTGCCAGCAGTGAAGGTCCGGGGGTAGGAGAAAAACTGTTTTTT | CASSEGPGVGEKLFF
TRBJ1-5 | TRBD1 | TRBV6-5 | . | TGTGCCAGCACCAGGGGGCTGAATCAGCCCCAGCATTTT | CASTRGLNQPQHF
TRBJ1-3 | . | TRBV5-1 | many | TGCGCCAGCAGCTTGGCGGGAGACGTTGACACCATATATTTT | CASSLAGDVDTIYF
TRBJ2-7 | TRBD1 | TRBV30 | . | TGTGCCTGGAGGGCCGGGACAGACAATTACGAATGGGGTCCCGAGCAGTACTTC | CAWRAGTDNYEWGPEQYF
TRBJ2-3 | . | TRBV6-2/TRBV6-3 | . | TGTGCCAGCAGCTCTAGCACAGATACGCAGTATTTT | CASSSSTDTQYF
TRBJ2-2 | . | TRBV4-1 | . | TGCGCCAGCAGCCTCCGTGAGTTCGGGGAGCTGTTTTTT | CASSLREFGELFF
TRBJ1-2 | TRBD1 | TRBV10-2 | . | TGCGCCAGCAACCCGACAGGGACCTTAGCTAACTATGGCTACACCTTC | CASNPTGTLANYGYTF
TRBJ2-5 | TRBD2 | TRBV27 | . | TGTGCCAGCAGTTTCTCCGGGACTAGCGGGCATCTTGACCAGTACTTC | CASSFSGTSGHLDQYF
TRBJ1-5 | . | TRBV5-5 | . | TGTGCCAGCAGCTTGGAATGGGGCGGCAATCAGCCCCAGCATTTT | CASSLEWGGNQPQHF
TRBJ2-5 | TRBD2 | TRBV19 | . | TGTGCCAGTAGTATATCCGGGGGGGCTGAGACCCAGTACTTC | CASSISGGAETQYF
TRBJ1-6 | . | TRBV28 | . | TGTGCCAGCAGTAGGGAGGTTGGTTCACCCCTCCACTTT | CASSREVGSPLHF
TRBJ2-2 | TRBD2 | TRBV24-1 | . | TGTGCCACCAGTGATACTAGCGGGGGTAACACCGGGGAGCTGTTTTTT | CATSDTSGGNTGELFF
TRBJ2-1 | . | TRBV2 | . | TGTGCCAGCAGTGCGGGCGGGGTCTCATACAATGAGCAGTTCTTC | CASSAGGVSYNEQFF
TRBJ1-5 | TRBD1 | TRBV2 | . | TGTGCCAGCACTCGGACAGGTATCGACAATCAGCCCCAGCATTTT | CASTRTGIDNQPQHF
TRBJ1-1 | . | TRBV4-1 | once | TGCGCCAGCAGCCAAGGAGTGAACACTGAAGCTTTCTTT | CASSQGVNTEAFF
TRBJ1-5 | TRBD1 | TRBV27 | . | TGTGCCAGCAGTTTGGAGGGGGCCGGCAATCAGCCCCAGCATTTT | CASSLEGAGNQPQHF
TRBJ1-2 | TRBD1 | TRBV7-2 | . | TGTGCCAGCAGTCGAAGCCGGGACAGGGCCTATGGCTACACCTTC | CASSRSRDRAYGYTF
TRBJ1-2 | TRBD1 | TRBV27 | . | TGTGCCAGCAGTTCATCGACAGGGGCAGGGGTCTATGGCTACACCTTC | CASSSSTGAGVYGYTF
TRBJ1-2 | TRBD1 | TRBV20-1 | . | TGCAGTGCTAGTCCCACAGGGGGCGCAGGCTACACCTTC | CSASPTGGAGYTF
TRBJ2-1 | . | TRBV9 | . | TGTGCCAGCAGCGTAGTATTCCATGAGCAGTTCTTC | CASSVVFHEQFF
TRBJ1-2 | . | TRBV28 | few | TGTGCCAGCAGAAAAACAGGGCCAACGGGGGGCTACACCTTC | CASRKTGPTGGYTF
TRBJ2-7 | . | TRBV15 | . | TGTGCCACCAGCCATCCGGGTCCGAGCGAGCAGTACTTC | CATSHPGPSEQYF
TRBJ2-2 | . | TRBV19 | . | TGTGCCAGTAACCCTCAGGCAGTTACCGGGGAGCTGTTTTTT | CASNPQAVTGELFF
TRBJ2-3 | TRBD2 | TRBV4-3 | . | TGCGCCAGCAGCCAAGATTGGGCTTCGCGGGGGGGTCCCACAGATACGCAGTATTTT | CASSQDWASRGGPTDTQYF
TRBJ2-6 | . | TRBV28 | . | TGTGCCAGCAGTTCAGGGGCTGGGGCCAACGTCCTGACTTTC | CASSSGAGANVLTF
TRBJ1-1 | . | TRBV28 | . | TGTGCCAGCAGTTTACAGGGAAGGGAAGCTTTCTTT | CASSLQGREAFF
TRBJ2-7 | . | TRBV19 | . | TGTGCCAGTAGTATAATGTCAGGGGCCGACTACGAGCAGTACTTC | CASSIMSGADYEQYF
TRBJ2-5 | . | TRBV5-4 | . | TGTGCCAGCAGCTTGATCCCAGTACAAGAGACCCAGTACTTC | CASSLIPVQETQYF
TRBJ1-1 | . | TRBV6-1 | . | TGTGCCAGCAGTGAAGGTTGGGGGCGTAACACTGAAGCTTTCTTT | CASSEGWGRNTEAFF
TRBJ1-2 | TRBD1 | TRBV6-6 | . | TGTGCCAGCAGCACCCCGGGACAGGGGGGCTATGGCTACACCTTC | CASSTPGQGGYGYTF